The 8 T cell receptor beta chains below were found in one sample sequenced in a study of T cell responses to AZD1222 COVID-19 vaccine. TCRdb's copy holds only in-frame clones and misses some; the assay was immunoSEQ multiplex PCR. Of some 130,000 clones listed, less than 95% are singletons. The source material was peripheral blood, sampled on day 0 of AZD1222 vaccination. Every receptor here comes from an adult in good health.

Here the CDR3 DNA reads TGTGCCATCTCAGCGGGGGGCCCAACAGATACGCAGTATTTT. Protein sequence: CAISAGGPTDTQYF. The chain recombines TRBV5-8 with TRBJ2-3; 9 positions match TRBD2. The CDR3 is 14 residues long. Germline CDR1 reads SGHTS; CDR2 reads YDEGEE. J was trimmed by 3 bases and V by 9 bases; bases with no gene match: 8. The full variable domain, rest sourced from reference TRBV5-8 and TRBJ2-3, is EAGVTQSPTHLIKTRGQQATLRCSPISGHTSVYWYQQALGLGLQFLLWYDEGEERNRGNFPPRFSGRQFPNYSSELNVNALELEDSALYLCAISAGGPTDTQYFGPGTRLTVL.

CDR3 amino acids: CASSPAGLAGVSTDTQYF. The CDR3 DNA follows: TGTGCCAGCAGCCCTGCGGGACTAGCGGGGGTTAGCACAGATACGCAGTATTTT. V is TRBV28 and J is TRBJ2-3; TRBD2 agrees at 14 bases. This CDR3 has 18 amino acids. V trimming: 6 bases; J trimming: 0 bases; junction bases outside the gene matches: 8. Per the germline V gene, CDR1 is MDHEN and CDR2 is SYDVKM.

This clone was seen once. The chain has TRBV27 and TRBJ1-2; 10 positions agree with TRBD1. V dropped 6 bases and J dropped 3; count of bases not matched to a gene: 10. Germline assignment: CDR1 MNHEY and CDR2 SMNVEV (reference sequence). The CDR3 spans 16 residues. The DNA for the CDR3 is TGTGCCAGCAGCCCGGACAGGGGGGTATTCTACTATGGCTACACCTTC. It encodes CASSPDRGVFYYGYTF.

The V gene is TRBV11-2, the J gene TRBJ2-2; 9 bases map to TRBD1. This CDR3 has 15 amino acids. CDR1 SGHAT and CDR2 FQNNGV come from the germline V gene. V was pared by 5 bases and J by 3 bases, with 4 bases of the junction left unmatched. The CDR3 DNA sequence: TGTGCCAGCAGCCTTGGACAGGGGTACACCGGGGAGCTGTTTTTT. The encoded protein is CASSLGQGYTGELFF.

The V gene is TRBV6-2 or TRBV6-3, the J gene TRBJ2-1; TRBD1 agrees at 8 bases. This CDR3 spans 13 amino acids. Germline assignment: CDR1 MNHEY and CDR2 SVGEGT. V lost 5 bases, J lost 7 bases, and 4 bases stayed unmatched. The CDR3 protein is CASSEDRENEQFF. The CDR3, as DNA: TGTGCCAGCAGTGAGGACAGGGAGAATGAGCAGTTCTTC.

The V call is TRBV2, the J call TRBJ2-5; 7 bases fit TRBD1. Germline V lookup: CDR1 SNHLY, CDR2 FYNNEI. V trimming: 6 bases; J trimming: 5 bases; junction bases outside the gene matches: 9. The CDR3 contains 14 residues. The CDR3 DNA reads as TGTGCCAGCAGAAAAGAAACAGGGGTTGAGACCCAGTACTTC. It yields the protein CASRKETGVETQYF.

The chain combines TRBV6-5 with TRBJ2-7; D may be TRBD1 (5 bases). The CDR3 extends over 13 amino acids. Germline lookup yields CDR1 MNHEY and CDR2 SVGAGI. Trimming took off 7 bases at V and 3 bases at J, with 13 bases between the two ends. CDR3 nucleotides: TGTGCCAGCACTCGGGCAGGGTTCTACGAGCAGTACTTC. Translation gives CASTRAGFYEQYF.

This sequence joins TRBV4-3 and TRBJ1-4, with a weak D call TRBD1 (6 bases). V lost 4 bases and J 4 bases, leaving 16 bases between the germline ends. This CDR3 region has 16 residues. The germline gives CDR1 LGHNA, CDR2 YSLEER. DNA of the CDR3: TGCGCCAGCAGCCTCCACAGGGAACTTTATAATGAAAAACTGTTTTTT. It specifies CASSLHRELYNEKLFF.